The rows below give T cell receptor beta chains drawn from one sample of a study of somatic mutations in cytotoxic T cells in rheumatoid arthritis. TCRdb's table, derived via immunoSEQ multiplex PCR, lists solely in-frame clones and lacks some. The top ten hold nearly 9% of the sample, which has more than 15,000 clones, roughly four fifths seen once. Sequences were obtained from CD8+ T cells sorted from blood. Receptors were obtained from an adult with rheumatoid arthritis. Both conserved end residues are part of each CDR3. The order of the fields is clone size, D gene, V gene, J gene, CDR3 DNA, CDR3 protein. D genes are given only for firm matches. Not every row has a clone size; where given, it reads once, few, many or a size class.

clone_size: -; d_call: -; v_call: TRBV13; j_call: TRBJ2-5; cdr3_nt: TGTGCCAGCAGCCCAGCACAGGGTCGCGAGACCCAGTACTTC; cdr3_aa: CASSPAQGRETQYF
clone_size: -; d_call: -; v_call: TRBV5-1; j_call: TRBJ1-4; cdr3_nt: TGCGCCAGCAGCGAGGAGGGCGGTGAAAAACTGTTTTTT; cdr3_aa: CASSEEGGEKLFF
clone_size: once; d_call: -; v_call: TRBV21-1; j_call: TRBJ1-1; cdr3_nt: TGTGCCAGCAGCAAAAGTAGAAGGGATCCTGAAGCTTTCTTT; cdr3_aa: CASSKSRRDPEAFF
clone_size: -; d_call: TRBD1; v_call: TRBV9; j_call: TRBJ2-7; cdr3_nt: TGTGCCAGCAGCGCGACCGGGACAGGGTCCTACGAGCAGTACTTC; cdr3_aa: CASSATGTGSYEQYF
clone_size: -; d_call: TRBD1; v_call: TRBV30; j_call: TRBJ1-1; cdr3_nt: TGTGCCTGGAGTCTCCCACGGGACAGGGGGTCGAGCACTGAAGCTTTCTTT; cdr3_aa: CAWSLPRDRGSSTEAFF
clone_size: -; d_call: -; v_call: TRBV7-6; j_call: TRBJ2-3; cdr3_nt: TGTGCCAGCAGCTTAGTGGGTCCTAGCACAGATACGCAGTATTTT; cdr3_aa: CASSLVGPSTDTQYF
clone_size: -; d_call: TRBD2; v_call: TRBV7-9; j_call: TRBJ2-7; cdr3_nt: TGTGCCAGCAGCTCGACTAGCGGGAAAGAGGCATCCTACGAGCAGTACTTC; cdr3_aa: CASSSTSGKEASYEQYF
clone_size: -; d_call: -; v_call: TRBV9; j_call: TRBJ2-7; cdr3_nt: TGTGCCAGCAGCGTAGGGCAGACCTACGAGCAGTACTTC; cdr3_aa: CASSVGQTYEQYF
clone_size: -; d_call: TRBD1; v_call: TRBV7-8; j_call: TRBJ1-4; cdr3_nt: TGTGCCAGCAGCCAGCTAGCAGGGGGGAGTGAAAAACTGTTTTTT; cdr3_aa: CASSQLAGGSEKLFF
clone_size: -; d_call: TRBD2; v_call: TRBV10-3; j_call: TRBJ2-5; cdr3_nt: TGTGCCATCAGTGAGTCGGTTAGCGGGGGGGGACAAGAGACCCAGTACTTC; cdr3_aa: CAISESVSGGGQETQYF
clone_size: -; d_call: TRBD2; v_call: TRBV11-2; j_call: TRBJ2-3; cdr3_nt: TGTGCCAGCAGCTTGGGAGGACTAGCGGGAGGGCCGTGGACAGATACGCAGTATTTT; cdr3_aa: CASSLGGLAGGPWTDTQYF
clone_size: -; d_call: TRBD1; v_call: TRBV2; j_call: TRBJ2-1; cdr3_nt: TGTGCCAGCAGTGTGTACAGGGGTTACTACAATGAGCAGTTCTTC; cdr3_aa: CASSVYRGYYNEQFF
clone_size: -; d_call: TRBD1; v_call: TRBV9; j_call: TRBJ2-5; cdr3_nt: TGTGCCAGCAGCGTAGAGGGCAGGGGGCGCGAGACCCAGTACTTC; cdr3_aa: CASSVEGRGRETQYF
clone_size: -; d_call: -; v_call: TRBV6-4; j_call: TRBJ2-2; cdr3_nt: TGTGCCAGCAGCGCCGGGACACTCGATACCGGGGAGCTGTTTTTT; cdr3_aa: CASSAGTLDTGELFF
clone_size: -; d_call: -; v_call: TRBV6-1; j_call: TRBJ2-2; cdr3_nt: TGTGCCAGCCCCGGGACTCAGACCGGGGAGCTGTTTTTT; cdr3_aa: CASPGTQTGELFF
clone_size: -; d_call: -; v_call: TRBV7-8; j_call: TRBJ2-7; cdr3_nt: TGTGCCAGCAGCTTCGTCCCGTCCCGCCCCTACGAGCAGTACTTC; cdr3_aa: CASSFVPSRPYEQYF
clone_size: -; d_call: -; v_call: TRBV13; j_call: TRBJ2-5; cdr3_nt: TGTGCCAGCAGCTTAGAGGGGGACGGTCGTGAAGAGACCCAGTACTTC; cdr3_aa: CASSLEGDGREETQYF
clone_size: few; d_call: -; v_call: TRBV6-5; j_call: TRBJ1-2; cdr3_nt: TGTGCCAGCAGTTCCCAAGGCGGGGGCGGCGATGGCTACACCTTC; cdr3_aa: CASSSQGGGGDGYTF
clone_size: -; d_call: -; v_call: TRBV2; j_call: TRBJ2-3; cdr3_nt: TGTGCCAGCAGTGAAGGGTGGGGGGGCGCAGGATCAGATACGCAGTATTTT; cdr3_aa: CASSEGWGGAGSDTQYF
clone_size: -; d_call: TRBD1; v_call: TRBV5-1; j_call: TRBJ1-2; cdr3_nt: TGCGCCAGCAGCCCACCGACAGGGGGCGAGGATGGCTACACCTTC; cdr3_aa: CASSPPTGGEDGYTF
clone_size: -; d_call: TRBD2; v_call: TRBV7-9; j_call: TRBJ2-3; cdr3_nt: TGTGCCAGCAGCTTAGGGCTAGCGGGAGTTTCCGGAGATACGCAGTATTTT; cdr3_aa: CASSLGLAGVSGDTQYF
clone_size: -; d_call: -; v_call: TRBV27; j_call: TRBJ1-4; cdr3_nt: TGTGCCAGCAGCCCTTCTTGGGGTAATGAAAAACTGTTTTTT; cdr3_aa: CASSPSWGNEKLFF
clone_size: -; d_call: -; v_call: TRBV11-1; j_call: TRBJ1-1; cdr3_nt: TGTGCCAGCAGCTCATTGGACAGTTTGAACACTGAAGCTTTCTTT; cdr3_aa: CASSSLDSLNTEAFF
clone_size: -; d_call: -; v_call: TRBV27; j_call: TRBJ2-5; cdr3_nt: TGTGCCAGCAGGAGGAAAGAGACCCAGTACTTC; cdr3_aa: CASRRKETQYF
clone_size: few; d_call: -; v_call: TRBV5-1; j_call: TRBJ1-2; cdr3_nt: TGCGCCAGCAGCTTAGGCGACAGTAACTATGGCTACACCTTC; cdr3_aa: CASSLGDSNYGYTF
clone_size: -; d_call: -; v_call: TRBV7-9; j_call: TRBJ1-3; cdr3_nt: TGTGCCAGCAGCCGTCCGGGTCTTGCGAACACCATATATTTT; cdr3_aa: CASSRPGLANTIYF
clone_size: -; d_call: -; v_call: TRBV7-9; j_call: TRBJ2-1; cdr3_nt: TGTGCCAGCAGCTTAGAACCGCGGAAGAAATTGGATGAGCAGTTCTTC; cdr3_aa: CASSLEPRKKLDEQFF
clone_size: -; d_call: -; v_call: TRBV25-1; j_call: TRBJ2-7; cdr3_nt: TGTGCCAGCACCGGGGTTTCCTACGAGCAGTACTTC; cdr3_aa: CASTGVSYEQYF
clone_size: -; d_call: -; v_call: TRBV9; j_call: TRBJ2-7; cdr3_nt: TGTGCCAGCAGCGTAGATGGGGGAGGCGAGCAGTACTTC; cdr3_aa: CASSVDGGGEQYF
clone_size: -; d_call: TRBD1; v_call: TRBV4-3; j_call: TRBJ1-1; cdr3_nt: TGCGCCAGCAGTCAAGAAAGGGGGCTGAACACTGAAGCTTTCTTT; cdr3_aa: CASSQERGLNTEAFF
clone_size: -; d_call: -; v_call: TRBV9; j_call: TRBJ1-1; cdr3_nt: TGTGCCAGCAGCGTAGAGGGGGGGGGCGCAGAAGCTTTCTTT; cdr3_aa: CASSVEGGGAEAFF
clone_size: -; d_call: -; v_call: TRBV11-3; j_call: TRBJ2-5; cdr3_nt: TGTGCCAAACTGGGGGGGGCACGTCAAGAGACCCAGTACTTC; cdr3_aa: CAKLGGARQETQYF
clone_size: -; d_call: TRBD2; v_call: TRBV27; j_call: TRBJ2-1; cdr3_nt: TGTGCCAGCACCGGGAGGTTGGGTGAGCAGTTCTTC; cdr3_aa: CASTGRLGEQFF
clone_size: -; d_call: -; v_call: TRBV27; j_call: TRBJ1-6; cdr3_nt: TGTGCCAGCAGCCCAGGTTATAATTCACCCCTCCACTTT; cdr3_aa: CASSPGYNSPLHF
clone_size: once; d_call: -; v_call: TRBV9; j_call: TRBJ2-5; cdr3_nt: TGTGCCAGCAGCGTAGCGGGGGCCCTTCAAGAGACCCAGTACTTC; cdr3_aa: CASSVAGALQETQYF
clone_size: -; d_call: -; v_call: TRBV13; j_call: TRBJ1-4; cdr3_nt: TGTGCCAGCAGCGCCCGGGCTATTGCAACTAATGAAAAACTGTTTTTT; cdr3_aa: CASSARAIATNEKLFF
clone_size: -; d_call: -; v_call: TRBV20-1; j_call: TRBJ2-1; cdr3_nt: TGCAGTGCCTCTAACAATGAGCAGTTCTTC; cdr3_aa: CSASNNEQFF
clone_size: few; d_call: -; v_call: TRBV19; j_call: TRBJ1-6; cdr3_nt: TGTGCCAGTAGCCAAGGACAGATCTATAATTCACCCCTCCACTTT; cdr3_aa: CASSQGQIYNSPLHF
clone_size: -; d_call: TRBD1; v_call: TRBV19; j_call: TRBJ2-5; cdr3_nt: TGTGCCAGTAGTTCACAGGGGTTCCTGTACCAAGAGACCCAGTACTTC; cdr3_aa: CASSSQGFLYQETQYF
clone_size: -; d_call: -; v_call: TRBV9; j_call: TRBJ1-5; cdr3_nt: TGTGCCAGCAGCGTCGGGACAAAAGGGAATCAGCCCCAGCATTTT; cdr3_aa: CASSVGTKGNQPQHF
clone_size: -; d_call: -; v_call: TRBV7-9; j_call: TRBJ2-7; cdr3_nt: TGTGCCAGCAGCTTAGTCTCTAGTTACGAGCAGTACTTC; cdr3_aa: CASSLVSSYEQYF
clone_size: -; d_call: -; v_call: TRBV20-1; j_call: TRBJ2-7; cdr3_nt: TGCAGTGCTAGTGACTCCTACGAGCAGTACTTC; cdr3_aa: CSASDSYEQYF
clone_size: -; d_call: -; v_call: TRBV6-5; j_call: TRBJ1-1; cdr3_nt: TGTGCCAGCAGTGAAGGTATGGATGCTTTCTTT; cdr3_aa: CASSEGMDAFF
clone_size: -; d_call: -; v_call: TRBV1; j_call: TRBJ2-2; cdr3_nt: TGCACCAGCAGCCAAGATAACGCTTACTCGAACACCGGGGAGCTGTTTTTT; cdr3_aa: CTSSQDNAYSNTGELFF
clone_size: -; d_call: TRBD2; v_call: TRBV7-3; j_call: TRBJ2-1; cdr3_nt: TGTGCCAGCAGCTTATTTGGCCCGACTAGCGGGGGTTCATGGGGGGAGCAGTTCTTC; cdr3_aa: CASSLFGPTSGGSWGEQFF
clone_size: few; d_call: -; v_call: TRBV5-5; j_call: TRBJ2-7; cdr3_nt: TGTGCCAGCAGCGTGACTTTCATGAGGGTCTACGAGCAGTACTTC; cdr3_aa: CASSVTFMRVYEQYF
clone_size: once; d_call: -; v_call: TRBV7-2; j_call: TRBJ2-3; cdr3_nt: TGTGCCAGCAGACACACAGATACGCAGTATTTT; cdr3_aa: CASRHTDTQYF
clone_size: -; d_call: TRBD1; v_call: TRBV12-5; j_call: TRBJ2-4; cdr3_nt: TGTGCTAGTGGTTTGTTACCCGGGACAGGGGAAAACATTCAGTACTTC; cdr3_aa: CASGLLPGTGENIQYF
clone_size: -; d_call: -; v_call: TRBV7-9; j_call: TRBJ2-5; cdr3_nt: TGTGCCAGCAGCTTAGAATTGGAGACCCAGTACTTC; cdr3_aa: CASSLELETQYF
clone_size: few; d_call: -; v_call: TRBV7-8; j_call: TRBJ2-7; cdr3_nt: TGTGCCAGCTGGGACCGGCACTCCTACGAGCAGTACTTC; cdr3_aa: CASWDRHSYEQYF
clone_size: -; d_call: -; v_call: TRBV27; j_call: TRBJ2-7; cdr3_nt: TGTGCCAGCAGTGGACGAGGACATTCCTACGAGCAGTACTTC; cdr3_aa: CASSGRGHSYEQYF
clone_size: -; d_call: -; v_call: TRBV5-6; j_call: TRBJ2-7; cdr3_nt: TGTGCCAGCAGCTTGTGGGCAGGGACGAAATACAAAAGCTCCTACGAGCAGTACTTC; cdr3_aa: CASSLWAGTKYKSSYEQYF
clone_size: once; d_call: -; v_call: TRBV11-2; j_call: TRBJ1-1; cdr3_nt: TGTGCCAGCAGCTTGGGGGACACTGAAGCTTTCTTT; cdr3_aa: CASSLGDTEAFF
clone_size: few; d_call: TRBD2; v_call: TRBV9; j_call: TRBJ2-2; cdr3_nt: TGTGCCAGCAGCGTAGAGGGACTATGGGAGAACACCGGGGAGCTGTTTTTT; cdr3_aa: CASSVEGLWENTGELFF
clone_size: -; d_call: TRBD2; v_call: TRBV11-3; j_call: TRBJ2-5; cdr3_nt: TGTGCCAGCAGCTTAGGACTCGGGAGCGGGAGGGCCGGGGAGACCCAGTACTTC; cdr3_aa: CASSLGLGSGRAGETQYF
clone_size: -; d_call: -; v_call: TRBV9; j_call: TRBJ2-7; cdr3_nt: TGTGCCAGCAGCGTAGGCACGGGGGTCTCCTACGAGCAGTACTTC; cdr3_aa: CASSVGTGVSYEQYF
clone_size: -; d_call: TRBD2; v_call: TRBV27; j_call: TRBJ2-7; cdr3_nt: TGTGCCAGCAGTTTATCCCCTAGCGGGACCTACGAGCAGTACTTC; cdr3_aa: CASSLSPSGTYEQYF
clone_size: -; d_call: -; v_call: TRBV11-1; j_call: TRBJ2-7; cdr3_nt: TGTGCCAGCAGCGGGTCGGGGGAAGTCGACGAGCAGTACTTC; cdr3_aa: CASSGSGEVDEQYF
clone_size: -; d_call: -; v_call: TRBV7-9; j_call: TRBJ1-4; cdr3_nt: TGTGCCAGCAGCTCTCGGACAGAAACAACTAATGAAAAACTGTTTTTT; cdr3_aa: CASSSRTETTNEKLFF
clone_size: -; d_call: -; v_call: TRBV29-1; j_call: TRBJ2-5; cdr3_nt: TGCAGCGTTGTCAGGGAGACCCAGTACTTC; cdr3_aa: CSVVRETQYF